Listed below are T cell receptor beta chains from one sample, sequenced in a study of blood T cell repertoires in COVID-19. Sequencing was performed with immunoSEQ multiplex PCR; in TCRdb, only in-frame clones are kept and a portion is missing. The sample consists of about 45,000 clones, more than 75% of them appearing once. Sequencing used peripheral blood. These TCRs come from a man in his 70s with active COVID-19. The CDR3 runs from the conserved cysteine through the conserved F or W. D genes are given only for firm matches. Rows give clone size only sometimes, using once, few, many, or a class for an expanded clone.

V	size	D	J	CDR3	DNA
TRBV10-3	-	TRBD1	TRBJ1-4	CAISETQGARVEKLFF	TGTGCCATCAGTGAAACTCAGGGGGCGCGTGTTGAAAAACTGTTTTTT
TRBV7-2	-	-	TRBJ2-3	CASSLGPSGLSTDTQYF	TGTGCCAGCAGCTTAGGCCCCAGCGGGCTAAGCACAGATACGCAGTATTTT
TRBV24-1	-	TRBD1	TRBJ2-3	CATRQGLGTDTQYF	TGTGCCACCCGACAGGGTCTTGGCACAGATACGCAGTATTTT
TRBV5-1	-	-	TRBJ2-3	CASSAMQGFPTDTQYF	TGCGCCAGCAGCGCAATGCAGGGATTTCCCACAGATACGCAGTATTTT
TRBV27	-	TRBD1	TRBJ2-7	CASRSGQGRIDEQYF	TGTGCCAGCAGGTCAGGACAGGGGAGAATCGACGAGCAGTACTTC
TRBV25-1	-	-	TRBJ1-2	CASSGLGKPNYGYTF	TGTGCCAGCAGTGGGCTAGGCAAACCTAACTATGGCTACACCTTC
TRBV6-1	once	TRBD1	TRBJ1-1	CASSETGARGEAFF	TGTGCCAGCAGTGAGACAGGGGCAAGAGGTGAAGCTTTCTTT
TRBV7-9	-	TRBD2	TRBJ2-7	CASSLTVGSGGYEQYF	TGTGCCAGCAGCTTAACGGTTGGTAGCGGGGGCTACGAGCAGTACTTC
TRBV13	-	TRBD2	TRBJ2-1	CASSSGGSSYNEQFF	TGTGCCAGCAGCTCCGGGGGGAGCTCCTACAATGAGCAGTTCTTC
TRBV5-1	-	TRBD2	TRBJ2-3	CASNERERGYTQYF	TGCGCCAGCAACGAGCGGGAGCGGGGGTATACGCAGTATTTT
TRBV5-1	-	-	TRBJ1-1	CASSFGSGRGTEAFF	TGCGCCAGCAGCTTTGGTTCAGGCCGTGGGACTGAAGCTTTCTTT
TRBV29-1	-	-	TRBJ2-7	CSVLDSTYEQYF	TGCAGCGTTCTGGACAGCACCTACGAGCAGTACTTC
TRBV7-2	-	-	TRBJ1-4	CASSLAGGEKLFF	TGTGCCAGCAGCTTAGCAGGAGGGGAAAAACTGTTTTTT
TRBV6-6	-	-	TRBJ2-7	CASKNRDISYEQYF	TGTGCCAGCAAGAACCGGGACATCTCCTACGAGCAGTACTTC
TRBV19	-	TRBD1	TRBJ1-5	CASSRTGRAPNQPQHF	TGTGCCAGTAGTAGGACAGGGCGGGCCCCCAATCAGCCCCAGCATTTT
TRBV18	-	TRBD2	TRBJ2-1	CASSPHREDFNEQFF	TGTGCCAGCTCACCTCACCGGGAGGACTTCAATGAGCAGTTCTTC
TRBV5-5	-	-	TRBJ2-5	CASSLTSMVVAQYF	TGTGCCAGCAGCTTGACTAGCATGGTAGTGGCCCAGTACTTC
TRBV18	-	-	TRBJ1-6	CASSLGLSRTVGSLHF	TGTGCCAGCTCACTGGGTCTATCCAGGACAGTCGGGTCCCTCCACTTT
TRBV6-5	-	-	TRBJ1-5	CASRVYGNQPQHF	TGTGCCAGCAGGGTCTACGGCAATCAGCCCCAGCATTTT
TRBV19	-	-	TRBJ1-5	CASRVRGGDSNQPQHF	TGTGCCAGTAGGGTCAGGGGAGGGGACAGCAATCAGCCCCAGCATTTT
TRBV4-2	few	-	TRBJ1-6	CASSQVEISPLHF	TGTGCCAGCAGCCAAGTTGAGATCTCACCCCTCCACTTT
TRBV6-4	-	TRBD1	TRBJ1-2	CASSDGNRGIDGYTF	TGTGCCAGCAGTGACGGGAACAGGGGTATCGATGGCTACACCTTC
TRBV6-5	-	-	TRBJ2-7	CASVSNYEQYF	TGTGCCAGCGTGTCTAACTACGAGCAGTACTTC
TRBV24-1	-	TRBD1	TRBJ2-5	CATMGRGPMKTQYF	TGTGCCACCATGGGCAGGGGGCCTATGAAGACCCAGTACTTC
TRBV4-3	-	-	TRBJ2-7	CASSQNTYRVYEQYF	TGCGCCAGCAGCCAAAATACCTACAGGGTCTACGAGCAGTACTTC